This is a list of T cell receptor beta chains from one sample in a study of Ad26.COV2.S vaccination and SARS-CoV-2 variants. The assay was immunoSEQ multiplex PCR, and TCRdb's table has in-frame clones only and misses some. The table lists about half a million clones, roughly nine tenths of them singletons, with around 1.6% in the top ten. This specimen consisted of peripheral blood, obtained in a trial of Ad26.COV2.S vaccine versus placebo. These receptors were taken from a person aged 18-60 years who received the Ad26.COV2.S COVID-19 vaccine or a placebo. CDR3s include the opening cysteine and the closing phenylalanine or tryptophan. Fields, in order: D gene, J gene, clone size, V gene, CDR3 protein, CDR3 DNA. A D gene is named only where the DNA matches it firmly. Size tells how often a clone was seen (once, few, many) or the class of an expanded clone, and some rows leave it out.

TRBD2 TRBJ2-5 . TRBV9 CASSVVGGRSVETQYF TGTGCCAGCAGCGTAGTAGGCGGGAGATCAGTAGAGACCCAGTACTTC
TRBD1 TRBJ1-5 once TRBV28 CASSLSDRIGQPQHF TGTGCCAGCAGTCTGTCGGACAGGATCGGTCAGCCCCAGCATTTT
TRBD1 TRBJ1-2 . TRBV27 CASTAIQGANYGYTF TGTGCCAGCACCGCGATACAGGGGGCAAACTATGGCTACACCTTC
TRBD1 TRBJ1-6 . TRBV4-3 CASSQTPGQGDSPLHF TGCGCCAGCAGCCAAACCCCGGGACAGGGAGATTCACCCCTCCACTTT
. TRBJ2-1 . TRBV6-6 CASSYTPDSYNEQFF TGTGCCAGCAGTTACACGCCGGACTCCTACAATGAGCAGTTCTTC
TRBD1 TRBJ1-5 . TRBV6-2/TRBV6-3 CASSSRQGQQPQHF TGTGCCAGCAGTTCCAGACAGGGACAACAGCCCCAGCATTTT
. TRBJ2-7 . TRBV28 CASRTGTSYEQYF TGTGCCAGCAGAACCGGGACCTCCTACGAGCAGTACTTC
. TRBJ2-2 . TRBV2 CASRPTRVQKENTGELFF TGTGCCAGCAGACCCACGCGCGTCCAAAAAGAGAACACCGGGGAGCTGTTTTTT
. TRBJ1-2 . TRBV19 CASSINRENGYTF TGTGCCAGTAGTATCAACAGGGAGAACGGCTACACCTTC
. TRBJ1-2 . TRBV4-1 CASSQGERQAYGYTF TGCGCCAGCAGCCAAGGAGAGAGACAGGCCTATGGCTACACCTTC
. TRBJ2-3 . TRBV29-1 CSVVDSQGTDTQYF TGCAGCGTTGTGGACAGCCAGGGCACAGATACGCAGTATTTT
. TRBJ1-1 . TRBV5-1 CASTSGVINTEAFF TGCGCCAGCACGTCGGGGGTTATAAACACTGAAGCTTTCTTT
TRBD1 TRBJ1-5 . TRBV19 CASKQPDRGHNQPQHF TGTGCCAGTAAGCAGCCAGACAGGGGGCATAATCAGCCCCAGCATTTT
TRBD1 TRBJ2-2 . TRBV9 CASSGGQTGTGELFF TGTGCCAGCAGCGGGGGACAGACAGGGACCGGGGAGCTGTTTTTT
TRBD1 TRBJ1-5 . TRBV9 CASSEGQENQPQHF TGTGCCAGCAGCGAGGGACAGGAAAATCAGCCCCAGCATTTT
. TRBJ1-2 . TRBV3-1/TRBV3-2 CASSLTRTDYLYGYTF TGTGCCAGCAGCCTAACGAGGACGGACTATCTCTATGGCTACACCTTC
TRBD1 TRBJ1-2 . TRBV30 CAWNRQGAFWGYTF TGTGCCTGGAACAGACAGGGAGCTTTTTGGGGCTACACCTTC
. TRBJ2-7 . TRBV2 CASSEAAFGGEQYF TGTGCCAGCAGTGAAGCGGCGTTTGGGGGCGAGCAGTACTTC
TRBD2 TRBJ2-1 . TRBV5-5 CASRFGAGGFYNEQFF TGTGCCAGCAGGTTTGGAGCGGGGGGATTTTACAATGAGCAGTTCTTC
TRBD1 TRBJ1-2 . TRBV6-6 CASALDRGHGYTF TGTGCCAGCGCTTTGGACAGGGGGCATGGCTACACCTTC
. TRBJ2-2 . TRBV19 CASRLMRQTKNTGELFF TGTGCCAGTAGGTTGATGAGACAGACTAAGAACACCGGGGAGCTGTTTTTT
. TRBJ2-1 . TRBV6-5 CASSLDRSNEQFF TGTGCCAGCAGCCTAGACAGGTCCAATGAGCAGTTCTTC
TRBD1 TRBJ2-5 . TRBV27 CASSNRGSETQYF TGTGCCAGCAGCAACAGGGGTTCCGAGACCCAGTACTTC
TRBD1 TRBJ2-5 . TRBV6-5 CASRDRPSYQETQYF TGTGCCAGCCGGGACAGACCTTCGTACCAAGAGACCCAGTACTTC
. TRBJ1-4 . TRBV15 CATSRDVARNEKLFF TGTGCCACCAGCAGAGATGTCGCACGCAATGAAAAACTGTTTTTT
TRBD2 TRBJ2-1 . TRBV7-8 CASSLVSSGNNEQFF TGTGCCAGCAGCTTAGTCTCTAGCGGGAACAATGAGCAGTTCTTC
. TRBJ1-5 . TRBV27 CASSLSPGASNQPQHF TGTGCCAGCAGTTTATCCCCAGGGGCCAGCAATCAGCCCCAGCATTTT
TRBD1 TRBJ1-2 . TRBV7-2 CASSLGGTGGYGYTF TGTGCCAGCAGCTTAGGGGGGACAGGGGGCTATGGCTACACCTTC
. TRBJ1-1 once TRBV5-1 CASSLTGRTEAFF TGCGCCAGCAGCTTGACCGGGCGCACTGAAGCTTTCTTT
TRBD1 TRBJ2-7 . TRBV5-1 CASSLEDRGYEQYF TGCGCCAGCAGCTTGGAGGACAGGGGTTACGAGCAGTACTTC
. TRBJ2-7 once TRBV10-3 CAISVTGEVGEQYF TGTGCCATCAGTGTTACGGGGGAGGTCGGCGAGCAGTACTTC
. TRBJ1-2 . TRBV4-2 CASSHLDNNYGYTF TGTGCCAGCAGCCACCTCGACAACAACTATGGCTACACCTTC
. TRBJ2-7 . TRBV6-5 CASALTQLAAEQYF TGTGCCAGCGCGCTAACTCAACTAGCAGCCGAGCAGTACTTC
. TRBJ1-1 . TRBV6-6 CASSQTQGSGRNTEAFF TGTGCCAGCAGTCAAACACAGGGAAGCGGGAGGAACACTGAAGCTTTCTTT
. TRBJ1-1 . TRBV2 CASIAALLNTEAFF TGTGCCAGCATCGCCGCGCTGTTGAACACTGAAGCTTTCTTT
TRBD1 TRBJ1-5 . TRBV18 CASSPRDRGLNQPQHF TGTGCCAGCTCACCCAGGGACAGGGGGCTCAATCAGCCCCAGCATTTT
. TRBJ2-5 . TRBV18 CASSPTSGETQYF TGTGCCAGCTCACCAACCTCCGGGGAGACCCAGTACTTC
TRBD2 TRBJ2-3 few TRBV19 CASSQSSGEGLDTQYF TGTGCCAGTAGTCAATCCTCGGGGGAGGGCCTAGATACGCAGTATTTT
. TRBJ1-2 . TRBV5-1 CASADREFPANYGYTF TGCGCCAGCGCCGATAGGGAATTCCCAGCTAACTATGGCTACACCTTC
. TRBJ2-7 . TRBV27 CASSLYLQGTGEQYF TGTGCCAGCAGTTTATATTTGCAGGGAACTGGCGAGCAGTACTTC
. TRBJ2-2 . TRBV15 CATSRVARGTGELFF TGTGCCACCAGCAGAGTCGCCAGGGGAACCGGGGAGCTGTTTTTT
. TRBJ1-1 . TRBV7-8 CASSENRDIGAFF TGTGCCAGCAGCGAAAACCGGGACATCGGAGCTTTCTTT
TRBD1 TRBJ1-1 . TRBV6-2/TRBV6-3 CASSDRGEGNTEAFF TGTGCCAGCAGCGACAGGGGGGAGGGAAACACTGAAGCTTTCTTT
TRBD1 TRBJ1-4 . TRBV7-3 CASSFQGASATNEKLFF TGTGCCAGCAGCTTCCAGGGGGCTTCTGCAACTAATGAAAAACTGTTTTTT
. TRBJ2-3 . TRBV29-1 CSVEAEFWTALSTDTQYF TGCAGCGTTGAAGCCGAATTTTGGACAGCATTAAGCACAGATACGCAGTATTTT
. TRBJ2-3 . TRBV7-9 CASLGDTQYF TGTGCCAGCCTTGGAGATACGCAGTATTTT
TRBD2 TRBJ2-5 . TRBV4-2 CASSQASGGRGRETQYF TGTGCCAGCAGCCAAGCGTCGGGCGGGAGGGGACGGGAGACCCAGTACTTC
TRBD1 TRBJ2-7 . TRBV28 CASSLRYGAGQGRYEQYF TGTGCCAGCAGCCTTAGGTATGGGGCGGGACAGGGGCGCTACGAGCAGTACTTC
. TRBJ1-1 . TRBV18 CASSHSSGRGTEAFF TGTGCCAGCTCGCATAGTTCCGGGAGAGGCACTGAAGCTTTCTTT
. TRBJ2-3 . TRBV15 CATSRGGRDTDTQYF TGTGCCACCAGCAGAGGGGGGAGAGACACAGATACGCAGTATTTT
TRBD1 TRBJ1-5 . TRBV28 CASSTTGVKDQPQHF TGTGCCAGCAGTACCACAGGGGTTAAAGATCAGCCCCAGCATTTT